This T cell receptor beta chain was identified during a study of blood T cell repertoires in COVID-19. Overall study context: Whether acute or convalescent, the COVID-19 samples came from the United States, Italy and Spain.

It was during active infection that Seattle patients were enrolled and then longitudinally followed. Authors' data handling: Counts of nucleated cells, estimated from reference gene primer amplification, were obtained. TCRdb's table, derived via immunoSEQ multiplex PCR, lists solely in-frame clones and lacks some. For V, J and clone size, that table is used; D and trimming come from the DNA. The sample lists about 370,000 clones; around 87% were seen once. Sequenced: peripheral blood. This TCR was recovered from a young woman with COVID-19, enrolled during active disease.

CDR3 sequence (DNA): TGTGCCAGCAGTCTCCCCACAGGGTCGGACACTGAAGCTTTCTTT. It is translated as CASSLPTGSDTEAFF. The chain carries TRBV28 and TRBJ1-1; D might be TRBD1 (6 bases). The V and J ends lost 5 bases and 3 bases respectively, with 16 bases between them. CDR1 is MDHEN and CDR2 is SYDVKM in the germline V gene. The length of the CDR3 is 15 residues.